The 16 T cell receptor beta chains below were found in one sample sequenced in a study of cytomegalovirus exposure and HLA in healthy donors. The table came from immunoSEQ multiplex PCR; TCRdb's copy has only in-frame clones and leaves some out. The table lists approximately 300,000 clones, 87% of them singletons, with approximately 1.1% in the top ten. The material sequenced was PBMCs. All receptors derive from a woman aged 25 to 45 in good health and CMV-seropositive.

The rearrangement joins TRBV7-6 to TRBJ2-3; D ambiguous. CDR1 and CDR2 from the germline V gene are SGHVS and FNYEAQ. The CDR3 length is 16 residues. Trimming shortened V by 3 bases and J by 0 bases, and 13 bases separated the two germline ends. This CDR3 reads CASSFTPSSSTDTQYF. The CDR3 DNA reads TGTGCCAGCAGCTTTACTCCTTCATCGAGCACAGATACGCAGTATTTT.

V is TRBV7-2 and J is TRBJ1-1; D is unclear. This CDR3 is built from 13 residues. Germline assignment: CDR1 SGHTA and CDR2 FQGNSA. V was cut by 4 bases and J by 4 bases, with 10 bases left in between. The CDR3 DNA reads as TGTGCCAGCAGCTCCATAAGTACCACTGAAGCTTTCTTT. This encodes CASSSISTTEAFF.

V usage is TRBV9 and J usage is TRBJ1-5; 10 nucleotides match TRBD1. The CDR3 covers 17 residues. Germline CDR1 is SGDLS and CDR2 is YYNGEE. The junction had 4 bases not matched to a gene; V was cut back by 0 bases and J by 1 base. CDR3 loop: CASSVGGTGESNQPQHF. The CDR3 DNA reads TGTGCCAGCAGCGTAGGGGGGACAGGGGAAAGCAATCAGCCCCAGCATTTT. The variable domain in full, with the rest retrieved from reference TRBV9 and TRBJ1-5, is DSGVTQTPKHLITATGQRVTLRCSPRSGDLSVYWYQQSLDQGLQFLIQYYNGEERAKGNILERFSAQQFPDLHSELNLSSLELGDSALYFCASSVGGTGESNQPQHFGDGTRLSIL.

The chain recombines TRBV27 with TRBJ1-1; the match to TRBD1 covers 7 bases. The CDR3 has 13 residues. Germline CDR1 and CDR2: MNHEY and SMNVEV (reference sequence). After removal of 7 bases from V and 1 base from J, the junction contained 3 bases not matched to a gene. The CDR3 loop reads CASTRTGNTEAFF. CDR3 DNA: TGTGCCAGCACCAGGACAGGGAACACTGAAGCTTTCTTT.

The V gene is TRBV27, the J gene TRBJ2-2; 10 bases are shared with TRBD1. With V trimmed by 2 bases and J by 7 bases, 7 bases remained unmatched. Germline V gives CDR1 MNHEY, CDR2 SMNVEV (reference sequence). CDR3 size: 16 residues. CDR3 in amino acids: CASSLRDRGRDGELFF. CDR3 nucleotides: TGTGCCAGCAGTTTACGGGACAGGGGAAGGGACGGGGAGCTGTTTTTT.

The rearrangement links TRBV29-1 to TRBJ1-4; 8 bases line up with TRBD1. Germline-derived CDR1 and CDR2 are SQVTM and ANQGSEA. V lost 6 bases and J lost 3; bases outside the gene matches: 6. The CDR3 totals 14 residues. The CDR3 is CSVASTGANEKLFF. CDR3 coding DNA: TGCAGCGTCGCCTCGACAGGGGCTAATGAAAAACTGTTTTTT.

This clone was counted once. The CDR3 is CSVRDVVEETQYF. The CDR3 DNA reads as TGCAGCGTTCGGGACGTCGTTGAAGAGACCCAGTACTTC. The chain has TRBV29-1 and TRBJ2-5; either TRBD1 or TRBD2 may fit D (5 bases each). V was clipped by 5 bases and J by 3 bases, with 13 bases between them. Per germline, CDR1 SQVTM and CDR2 ANQGSEA. The CDR3 has 13 residues.

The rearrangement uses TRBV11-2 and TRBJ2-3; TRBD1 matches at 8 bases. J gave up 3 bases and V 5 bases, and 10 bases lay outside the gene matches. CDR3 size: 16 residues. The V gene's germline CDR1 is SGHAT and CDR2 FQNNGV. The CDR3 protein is CASSTGQVVGTDTQYF. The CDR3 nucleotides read TGTGCCAGCAGCACGGGACAGGTCGTTGGGACAGATACGCAGTATTTT.

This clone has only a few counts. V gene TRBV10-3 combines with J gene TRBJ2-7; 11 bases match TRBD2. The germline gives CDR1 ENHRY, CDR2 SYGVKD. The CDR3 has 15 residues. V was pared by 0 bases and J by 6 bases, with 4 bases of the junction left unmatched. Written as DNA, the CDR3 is TGTGCCATCAGTGAGTCGAGACTAGCGGGAAGCGAGCAGTACTTC. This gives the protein CAISESRLAGSEQYF.

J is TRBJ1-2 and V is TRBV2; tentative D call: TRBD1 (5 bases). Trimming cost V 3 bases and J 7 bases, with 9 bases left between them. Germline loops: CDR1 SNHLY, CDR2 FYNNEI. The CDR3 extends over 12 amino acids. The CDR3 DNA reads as TGTGCCAGCAGTGACCGAGGGGCTGGCTACACCTTC. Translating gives CASSDRGAGYTF.

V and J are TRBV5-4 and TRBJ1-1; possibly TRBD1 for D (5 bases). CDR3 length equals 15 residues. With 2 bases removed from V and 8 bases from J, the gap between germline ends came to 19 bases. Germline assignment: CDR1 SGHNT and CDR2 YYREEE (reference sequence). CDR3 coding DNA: TGTGCCAGCAGCTTAGGTTCGGGACGCAGTAGGGAAGCTTTCTTT. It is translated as CASSLGSGRSREAFF.

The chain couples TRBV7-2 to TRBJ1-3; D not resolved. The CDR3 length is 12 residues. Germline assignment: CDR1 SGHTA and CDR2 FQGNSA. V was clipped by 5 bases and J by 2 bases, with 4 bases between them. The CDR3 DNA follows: TGTGCCAGCAGCAAAACTGGAAACACCATATATTTT. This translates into CASSKTGNTIYF.

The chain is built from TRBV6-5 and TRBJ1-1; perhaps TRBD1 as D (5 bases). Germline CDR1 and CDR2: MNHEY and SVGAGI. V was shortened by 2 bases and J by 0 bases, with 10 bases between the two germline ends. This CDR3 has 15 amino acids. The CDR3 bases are TGTGCCAGCAGTTACCGGGACCGGATGAACACTGAAGCTTTCTTT. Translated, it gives CASSYRDRMNTEAFF.

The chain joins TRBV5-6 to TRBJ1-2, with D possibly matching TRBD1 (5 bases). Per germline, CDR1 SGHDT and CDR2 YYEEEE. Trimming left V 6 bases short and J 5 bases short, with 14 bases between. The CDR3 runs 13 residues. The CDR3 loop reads CASTLGGVYGYTF. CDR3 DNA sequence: TGTGCCAGCACCCTGGGAGGGGTTTATGGCTACACCTTC.

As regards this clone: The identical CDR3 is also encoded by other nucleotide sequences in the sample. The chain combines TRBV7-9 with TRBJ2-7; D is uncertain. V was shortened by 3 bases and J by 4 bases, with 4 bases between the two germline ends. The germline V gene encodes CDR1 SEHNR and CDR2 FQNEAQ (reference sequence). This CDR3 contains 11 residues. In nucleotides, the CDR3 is TGTGCCAGCAGCTTGCGGTACGAGCAGTACTTC. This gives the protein CASSLRYEQYF. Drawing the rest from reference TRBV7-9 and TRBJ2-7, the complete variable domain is DTGVSQNPRHKITKRGQNVTFRCDPISEHNRLYWYRQTLGQGPEFLTYFQNEAQLEKSRLLSDRFSAERPKGSFSTLEIQRTEQGDSAMYLCASSLRYEQYFGPGTRLTVT.

The CDR3 nucleotides read TGTGCCAGCAGCTTCCCAGCCCACGAGCAGTACTTC. This translates into CASSFPAHEQYF. The chain couples TRBV5-6 to TRBJ2-7, with D unclear. CDR3 length: 12 residues. Germline lookup yields CDR1 SGHDT and CDR2 YYEEEE. V lost 2 bases and J lost 5, with 8 bases in between. Together with reference TRBV5-6 and TRBJ2-7, the CDR3 gives the full variable domain: DAGVTQSPTHLIKTRGQQVTLRCSPKSGHDTVSWYQQALGQGPQFIFQYYEEEERQRGNFPDRFSGHQFPNYSSELNVNALLLGDSALYLCASSFPAHEQYFGPGTRLTVT.